What follows is one T cell receptor beta chain and its context. This sample stems from a study of blood T cell repertoires in COVID-19. Study details: The United States, Italy and Spain supplied acute and convalescent COVID-19 samples.

The CDR3 has 18 residues. CDR1 LNHNV and CDR2 YYDKDF come from the germline V gene (reference sequence). Trimming removed 3 bases from V and 1 base from J; junction bases left unmatched: 12. Original methodology: Scientists estimated how many nucleated cells there were by amplifying reference gene primers. Assay: immunoSEQ multiplex PCR; the TCRdb copy retains only in-frame clones and omits some. The V and J calls and the clone size are those of that table, but D and trimming were determined from the DNA. The sample consists of over 100,000 clones, more than 75% of them appearing once. Sequenced: peripheral blood. The clonotype originates from a man aged 50 or older with active COVID-19. V and J are TRBV15 and TRBJ2-3, with 8 bases matching TRBD2. CDR3 DNA: TGTGCCACCAGCAGCGTATCGGGACTAGTTTTCCGCACAGATACGCAGTATTTT. Translated, it gives CATSSVSGLVFRTDTQYF.